This TCR beta chain was found in a study of patients and donors after allogeneic stem cell transplantation. From the RT-PCR reads, TCRdb called clonotypes with MiXCR, one entry per CDR3 protein. Seen here are roughly 180,000 distinct CDR3 sequences, 41% observed once, and the top ten hold about 33%. This clonotype was found many times. The CDR3 runs to 11 residues. The V and J ends lost 5 bases and 8 bases, in that order; junction bases with no gene match: 2. The clonotype was recovered from a human donor who was either an allogeneic HSCT recipient or a stem cell or donor lymphocyte infusion donor (not recorded which). It is not recorded whose cells these are; they may come from a transplant donor. This chain uses TRBV12-3 or TRBV12-4 with TRBJ1-1; 7 positions match TRBD1. The sequenced sample was blood, either unsorted or a sorted T cell fraction (not recorded which). The CDR3 here is CASSPDREAFF. DNA of the CDR3: TGTGCCAGCAGTCCGGACAGGGAAGCTTTCTTT.